The rows below give T cell receptor beta chains drawn from one sample of a study of T-cell reconstitution after alpha-beta-depleted transplantation in children. TCRdb redid the calling of the PCR reads with MiXCR, one entry per CDR3 protein. Among approximately 83,000 distinct CDR3 sequences listed, over 9% were seen once. Source: PBMCs from the stem cell graft donor, taken from the stem cell graft. The receptors here all came from a human donor who donated a stem cell graft to a child with inherited bone marrow failure. CDR3s include the opening cysteine and the closing phenylalanine or tryptophan. Each record gives: V gene, clone size, J gene, D gene, CDR3 DNA, CDR3 protein. D genes are given only for firm matches. Clone size is stated in some rows and not others, as once, few, many or a class when expanded.

TRBV15	many	TRBJ1-1	TRBD1	TGTGCCACCAGCCTACAGGGGTTTGGTACTGAAGCTTTCTTT	CATSLQGFGTEAFF
TRBV7-7	many	TRBJ2-5	-	TGTGCCAGCAGCCCTGGGGGGACGATCACCCAAGAGACCCAGTACTTC	CASSPGGTITQETQYF
TRBV4-2	many	TRBJ1-2	-	TGTGCCAGCAGCCCGGGCCCAAACTATGGCTACACCTTC	CASSPGPNYGYTF
TRBV7-3	many	TRBJ2-1	-	TGTGCCAGCAGCTCTTTCGGGACCCAAAACAGTGAGCAGTTCTTC	CASSSFGTQNSEQFF
TRBV12-3/TRBV12-4	-	TRBJ2-7	TRBD1	TGTGCCAGCAGTTTTAACAGGGGTTACGAGCAGTACTTC	CASSFNRGYEQYF
TRBV27	many	TRBJ1-5	-	TGTGCCAGCAGTTTCAGGGGTAGCAATCAGCCCCAGCATTTT	CASSFRGSNQPQHF
TRBV7-2	many	TRBJ2-2	-	TGTGCCAGCAGCTTAATGGCGGGGGCCGGGGCCGGGGAGCTGTTTTTT	CASSLMAGAGAGELFF
TRBV13	many	TRBJ1-3	-	TGTGCCAGCAGCCGATTTACAGTCCACTCTGGAAACACCATATATTTT	CASSRFTVHSGNTIYF
TRBV11-2	-	TRBJ2-4	TRBD1	TGTGCCAGCAGCTTAGTAGCCGACAGGGATCTGTCCTTC	CASSLVADRDLSF
TRBV11-2	many	TRBJ2-3	-	TGTGCCAGCAGCCCCACCAGGTGGGCCATGAAGAACACAGATACGCAGTATTTT	CASSPTRWAMKNTDTQYF
TRBV5-5	many	TRBJ2-1	-	TGTGCCAGCGGGCGGGGCTCTAGCTACAATGAGCAGTTCTTC	CASGRGSSYNEQFF
TRBV7-2	many	TRBJ1-6	-	TGTGCCAGCAGCTCGCAGGGCTCAGGATCACCCCTCCACTTT	CASSSQGSGSPLHF
TRBV4-1	many	TRBJ2-4	-	TGCGCCAGCAGCCAAGAAGGCACACCCAACATTCAGTACTTC	CASSQEGTPNIQYF
TRBV2	-	TRBJ1-3	-	TGTGCCAGCGCACGGGCCGCTGGAAACACCATATATTTT	CASARAAGNTIYF
TRBV6-5	many	TRBJ1-2	TRBD1	TGTGCCAGCAGTTACGGGGACAGGGGTGGCTACACCTTC	CASSYGDRGGYTF
TRBV9	many	TRBJ2-3	TRBD1	TGTGCCAGCAGCGTAGGACAGGGGTTCACAGATACGCAGTATTTT	CASSVGQGFTDTQYF
TRBV11-3	-	TRBJ2-5	-	TGTGCCAGCAGCTTTTCGGCGCAAGAGACCCAGTACTTC	CASSFSAQETQYF
TRBV19	few	TRBJ2-1	TRBD2	TGTGCCAGTAGTCGGACTAGCGGGAGGGCCATATACAATGAGCAGTTCTTC	CASSRTSGRAIYNEQFF
TRBV5-1	many	TRBJ2-7	TRBD1	TGCGCCAGCAGCACCCTCCCGGGACAGTTCTACGAGCAGTACTTC	CASSTLPGQFYEQYF
TRBV7-2	many	TRBJ2-3	-	TGTGCCAGCAGCCCTAGACAGGCCGCAACAGATACGCAGTATTTT	CASSPRQAATDTQYF
TRBV5-6	-	TRBJ2-7	TRBD2	TGTGCCAGCAGCTTGGAACTAGCGGGGGTGCTCAGCGACGAGCAGTACTTC	CASSLELAGVLSDEQYF
TRBV20-1	many	TRBJ2-5	-	TGCAGTGCTAGAGATGGCAGGCTGGGGGAGACCCAGTACTTC	CSARDGRLGETQYF
TRBV5-1	many	TRBJ2-1	-	TGCGCCAGCAGCTGGCCTGGTGTGACCAATGAGCAGTTCTTC	CASSWPGVTNEQFF
TRBV7-8	many	TRBJ2-7	-	TGTGCCAGCAGCTTACACCAGGGTCCGTCCTACGAGCAGTACTTC	CASSLHQGPSYEQYF
TRBV2	-	TRBJ2-7	-	TGTGCCAGCAGTGAAGACACGACCTCCCACTACGGGCAGTACTTC	CASSEDTTSHYGQYF
TRBV20-1	once	TRBJ1-2	-	TGCAGTGCTCCCCGGGACGCATCCGACCTCTATGGCTACACCTTC	CSAPRDASDLYGYTF
TRBV12-1	-	TRBJ2-7	-	TGTGCCAGCAGCTCCGGGACGGCGACCTACGAGCAGTACTTC	CASSSGTATYEQYF
TRBV6-5	many	TRBJ1-3	-	TGTGCCAGCAGTTACTCGGAAGGGACCTACTCTGGAAACACCATATATTTT	CASSYSEGTYSGNTIYF
TRBV4-2	many	TRBJ1-4	-	TGTGCCAGCAGCCAAGGGGTCGGAACTTCAACTAATGAAAAACTGTTTTTT	CASSQGVGTSTNEKLFF
TRBV7-2	many	TRBJ2-7	-	TGTGCCAGCAGCGGCAGGGGTGGTGTCTCCTACGAGCAGTACTTC	CASSGRGGVSYEQYF
TRBV7-2	many	TRBJ1-2	TRBD1	TGTGCCAGCAGCTTAGCCTACAGGGGCCGAGGAGGCTACACCTTC	CASSLAYRGRGGYTF
TRBV12-3/TRBV12-4	many	TRBJ2-6	-	TGTGCCAGCACAACTACCTCTGGGGCCAACGTCCTGACTTTC	CASTTTSGANVLTF
TRBV7-9	few	TRBJ2-1	-	TGTGCCAGCAGCCCCCAAGACTTCGAGGATGAGCAGTTCTTC	CASSPQDFEDEQFF
TRBV20-1	-	TRBJ2-7	-	TGCAGTGCTGGCACAAATAAGGAGAGCTCCTACGAGCAGTACTTC	CSAGTNKESSYEQYF
TRBV6-4	many	TRBJ2-2	-	TGTGCCAGCAGTGACACGAACACCGGGGAGCTGTTTTTT	CASSDTNTGELFF
TRBV7-9	many	TRBJ1-2	-	TGTGCCAGCAGCTTGGATGGGGGGTACTATGCGGGCTACACCTTC	CASSLDGGYYAGYTF
TRBV28	-	TRBJ1-5	-	TGTGCCAGCAGTAGAAATCAGCCCCAGCATTTT	CASSRNQPQHF
TRBV11-2	-	TRBJ2-1	-	TGTGCCAGCAGCTTAGGAGGGGCCCTCGACAATGAGCAGTTCTTC	CASSLGGALDNEQFF
TRBV7-9	many	TRBJ2-3	-	TGTGCCAGCAGCTTGTTGGCGGGATTCACAGATACGCAGTATTTT	CASSLLAGFTDTQYF
TRBV20-1	many	TRBJ1-4	-	TGCAGTGCTTCATACCGACAAGTAGGGGAAAAACTGTTTTTT	CSASYRQVGEKLFF
TRBV9	many	TRBJ1-4	TRBD1	TGTGCCAGCAGCGTAACAGGGGGACCTAATGAAAAACTGTTTTTT	CASSVTGGPNEKLFF
TRBV23-1	-	TRBJ2-2	-	TGCGCCAGCAGTCTAGGCAGGTTCCAACCCGGGGAGCTGTTTTTT	CASSLGRFQPGELFF
TRBV7-2	-	TRBJ2-5	-	TGTGCCAGCAGCTTAGTTTCTTCGGACGGGATGCAGACCCAGTACTTC	CASSLVSSDGMQTQYF
TRBV7-2	many	TRBJ2-1	-	TGTGCCAGCAGCTTGTGGGGTGAGCAGTTCTTC	CASSLWGEQFF
TRBV20-1	many	TRBJ2-1	TRBD2	TGCAGTGCCACAAGCGGGAGCTCCTACAATGAGCAGTTCTTC	CSATSGSSYNEQFF
TRBV29-1	many	TRBJ1-1	-	TGCAGCGTTGGACGGGAAACTGAAGCTTTCTTT	CSVGRETEAFF
TRBV4-3	-	TRBJ2-1	-	TGCGCCAGCAGCCGGAAGATGGGGCTAGCGAATGAGCAGTTCTTC	CASSRKMGLANEQFF
TRBV28	-	TRBJ2-1	-	TGTGCCAGCAGCTCGACTAGTTCCTTCTCCTACAATGAGCAGTTCTTC	CASSSTSSFSYNEQFF
TRBV5-1	many	TRBJ2-1	TRBD2	TGCGCCAGCAGCTTCTATGCTAGCGGAAATGAGCAGTTCTTC	CASSFYASGNEQFF
TRBV24-1	many	TRBJ1-5	TRBD1	TGTGCCACCAGTGACACAGGGGCCGGTCAGCCCCAGCATTTT	CATSDTGAGQPQHF
TRBV7-3	many	TRBJ1-6	-	TGTGCCAGCAGCTTCGGGGTAGGGAATTCACCCCTCCACTTT	CASSFGVGNSPLHF
TRBV5-1	many	TRBJ1-1	TRBD1	TGCGCCAGCCGGGCGGGACAGGGGGCGAACACTGAAGCTTTCTTT	CASRAGQGANTEAFF
TRBV20-1	many	TRBJ2-7	-	TGCAGTGCTGCACAGGGACCGGAGGAGCAGTACTTC	CSAAQGPEEQYF
TRBV3-1	few	TRBJ2-2	TRBD1	TGTGCCAGCAGCCCACAGGGGACCGGGGAGCTGTTTTTT	CASSPQGTGELFF
TRBV9	many	TRBJ2-7	-	TGTGCCAGCAGCGCTGGGGACGACTACTACGAGCAGTACTTC	CASSAGDDYYEQYF
TRBV9	many	TRBJ2-3	-	TGTGCCAGCAGCGTAGATAACCTTAGGGGCACAGATACGCAGTATTTT	CASSVDNLRGTDTQYF
TRBV28	many	TRBJ1-1	-	TGTGCCAGCAGTTCGGAGGACCGGGCCGGGCAAGCTTTCTTT	CASSSEDRAGQAFF